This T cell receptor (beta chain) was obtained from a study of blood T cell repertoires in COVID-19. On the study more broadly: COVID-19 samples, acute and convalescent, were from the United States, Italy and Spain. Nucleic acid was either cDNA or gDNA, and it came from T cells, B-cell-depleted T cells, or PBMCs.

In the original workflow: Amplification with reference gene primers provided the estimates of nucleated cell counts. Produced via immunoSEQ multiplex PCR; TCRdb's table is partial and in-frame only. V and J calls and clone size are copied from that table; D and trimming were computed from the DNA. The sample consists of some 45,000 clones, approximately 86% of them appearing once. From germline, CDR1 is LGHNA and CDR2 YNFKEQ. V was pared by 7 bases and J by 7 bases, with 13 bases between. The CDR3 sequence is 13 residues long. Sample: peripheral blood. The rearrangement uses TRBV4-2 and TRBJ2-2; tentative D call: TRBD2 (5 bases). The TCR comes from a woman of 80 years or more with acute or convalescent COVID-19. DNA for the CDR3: TGTGCCAGCACCCCGGGGAGAGTCGGGGAGCTGTTTTTT. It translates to CASTPGRVGELFF.